The rows below give T cell receptor beta chains drawn from one sample of a study of blood T cells in healthy people across ages. TCRdb re-called the 5' RACE reads through MiXCR, storing one row per CDR3 protein. The sample records some 1.6 million distinct CDR3 sequences, almost 35% being singletons. The sequencing sample was made of blood. The receptors were sampled from a woman under 40 in good health. CDR3s include the opening cysteine and the closing phenylalanine or tryptophan. Each record gives: V gene, D gene, clone size, J gene, CDR3 DNA, CDR3 protein. A D gene is named only where the DNA matches it firmly. A clone size is listed for some rows: how often the clone was seen (once, few, many), or a class if it is expanded.

TRBV7-2	NA	few	TRBJ2-3	TGTGCCAGCAGCTACAGGACCGGGGCTAACGCGCAGTATTTT	CASSYRTGANAQYF
TRBV6-1	TRBD1	NA	TRBJ2-3	TGTGCCAGCAGTGTGACAGGGGGCGCAGATACGCAGTATTTT	CASSVTGGADTQYF
TRBV20-1	TRBD2	NA	TRBJ2-3	TGCAGTATTCCCCCTAGCGGGAGCTCAGATACGCAGTATTTT	CSIPPSGSSDTQYF
TRBV27	TRBD2	few	TRBJ2-5	TGTGCCAGCAGCCCGCGTTTCGGGGGGCAAGAGACCCAGTACTTC	CASSPRFGGQETQYF
TRBV10-3	NA	few	TRBJ2-7	TGTGCCATCAGTGAGGCGGACGTGGGTGCTACGAGCGTAGAGCAGTACTTC	CAISEADVGATSVEQYF
TRBV29-1	NA	many	TRBJ2-5	TGCAGCCTCAGAGGGTGGTCCCAAGAGACCCAGTACTTC	CSLRGWSQETQYF
TRBV20-1	TRBD2	NA	TRBJ2-3	TGCAGTGCGATCACAGGACTAGCGGGAGGCTCAGATACGCAGTATTTT	CSAITGLAGGSDTQYF
TRBV30	TRBD1	few	TRBJ1-1	TGTGCCTGGAGGACGGGACAGGGGGTTTGGGTGAGCACTGAAGCTTTCTTT	CAWRTGQGVWVSTEAFF
TRBV7-2	NA	NA	TRBJ2-1	TGTGCCAGCAGCTTAGCGGGCCCAACGGGTGAGCAGTTCTTC	CASSLAGPTGEQFF
TRBV20-1	NA	few	TRBJ1-1	TGCAGTGCTAGAGGACGGGTGTACACTGAAGCTTTCTTT	CSARGRVYTEAFF
TRBV11-2	NA	NA	TRBJ2-1	TGTGCCAGCAGCTCCCTCCGGGGGAGCTCCTACAATGAGCAGTTCTTC	CASSSLRGSSYNEQFF
TRBV28	TRBD1	NA	TRBJ1-1	TGTGCCAGCATTCCCGCCCAGGGGGCGGGGAACACTGAAGCTTTCTTT	CASIPAQGAGNTEAFF
TRBV20-1	NA	NA	TRBJ1-1	TGCAGTGCTAGGCCCACCGGGTTCCAAGGGACTGAAGCTTTCTTT	CSARPTGFQGTEAFF
TRBV5-4	NA	few	TRBJ2-5	TGTGCCAGCAGCTACGCGGGGGCCCAAGAGACCCAGTACTTC	CASSYAGAQETQYF
TRBV27	TRBD1	NA	TRBJ1-2	TGTGCCAGCAGAGCGACAGGGGCTTCTACCTATGGCTACACCTTC	CASRATGASTYGYTF
TRBV29-1	NA	many	TRBJ2-5	TGCAGCGTTGACCCTACGGAGACCCAGTACTTC	CSVDPTETQYF
TRBV10-3	NA	many	TRBJ2-1	TGTGCCATCAGCAGAGGGGGGAGCTCCTACAATGAGCAGTTCTTC	CAISRGGSSYNEQFF
TRBV27	NA	few	TRBJ2-4	TGTGCCAGCAGTTGGGGTGGGGGTCCAACCAAAAACATTCAGTACTTC	CASSWGGGPTKNIQYF
TRBV4-1	TRBD2	NA	TRBJ2-7	TGCGCCAGCAGCCAAGAGGGGACTAGCGGATCCTACGAGCAGTGCTTC	CASSQEGTSGSYEQCF
TRBV5-1	NA	once	TRBJ1-1	TGCGCCAGCAGCTTACGGACAGTTCAGGCTGAAGCTTTCTTT	CASSLRTVQAEAFF
TRBV10-3	TRBD2	few	TRBJ2-3	TGTGCCATCAGTGGCGCTAGCGGGGGAGATACGCAGTATTTT	CAISGASGGDTQYF
TRBV12-3/TRBV12-4	NA	NA	TRBJ2-7	TGTGCCAGCAGCCCGCCTGGAGCCCTCTACGAGCAGTACTTC	CASSPPGALYEQYF
TRBV27	TRBD1	NA	TRBJ2-5	TGTGCCAGCAGTTTATCACAGGGGGCGGACCAAGAGACCCAGTACTTC	CASSLSQGADQETQYF
TRBV20-1	NA	NA	TRBJ2-5	TGCAGTGCCCACGGGACACTCGAAGAGACCCAGTACTTC	CSAHGTLEETQYF
TRBV7-2	NA	NA	TRBJ2-1	TGTGCCAGCAGCCCGCAGGCTAGCACCTACAATGAGCAGTTCTTC	CASSPQASTYNEQFF
TRBV20-1	TRBD1	many	TRBJ1-1	TGCAGTGCTAGAGACAGGGGGCGAGGTACTGAAGCTTTCTTT	CSARDRGRGTEAFF
TRBV6-5	NA	NA	TRBJ1-2	TGTGCCAGCAGCCAATACAGGGACGGCTATGGCTACACCTTC	CASSQYRDGYGYTF
TRBV20-1	NA	NA	TRBJ2-7	TGCAGCCCCCGGGGGTCCTACGAGCAGTACTTC	CSPRGSYEQYF
TRBV15	TRBD1	NA	TRBJ1-2	TGTGCCACCAGCAGCGAGACAGGGAACTATGGCTACACCTTC	CATSSETGNYGYTF
TRBV12-3/TRBV12-4	TRBD1	many	TRBJ1-2	TGTGCCAGCAGTTCCGGGACAGGGGCGTATGGCTACACCTTC	CASSSGTGAYGYTF
TRBV5-5	NA	NA	TRBJ2-5	TGTGCCAGCAGCTTGGGGTTCTTAATGGAGACCCAGTACTTC	CASSLGFLMETQYF
TRBV5-4	NA	NA	TRBJ2-2	TGTGCCAGCAGCGTTGGTGGGGGCAACGGCGGGGAGCTGTTTTTT	CASSVGGGNGGELFF
TRBV12-3/TRBV12-4	NA	many	TRBJ2-3	TGTGCCAGCAGCTTTGGGATTTCCACAGATACGCAGTATTTT	CASSFGISTDTQYF
TRBV7-2	TRBD2	many	TRBJ2-7	TGTGCCAGCAGCCGGACTAGCGGCTCCTACGAGCAGTACTTC	CASSRTSGSYEQYF
TRBV6-1	NA	once	TRBJ1-1	TGTGCCAGCAGAGATGGGACGGTAATATCCACTGAAGCTTTCTTT	CASRDGTVISTEAFF
TRBV5-1	TRBD1	few	TRBJ2-2	TGCGCCAGCGAGGAAGGGGGCGGAACCGGGGAGCTGTTTTTT	CASEEGGGTGELFF
TRBV6-6	NA	few	TRBJ2-1	TGTGCCAGCAGTTACTCTCCGACAGGAATCTACAATGAGCAGTTCTTC	CASSYSPTGIYNEQFF
TRBV6-5	NA	NA	TRBJ2-1	TGTGCCAGCAGCCCGGGGGTAGTGACACACAATGAGCAGTTCTTC	CASSPGVVTHNEQFF
TRBV28	NA	few	TRBJ2-3	TGTGCCAGCAGCCCCGGTACGGCAGGTACGCAGTATTTT	CASSPGTAGTQYF
TRBV7-9	NA	few	TRBJ1-2	TGTGCCACCCCCTCCTATCTCTCCTATGGCTACACCTTC	CATPSYLSYGYTF
TRBV9	TRBD1	once	TRBJ2-1	TGTGCCAGCAGCGTAGTCTCCGGGACAGGGCTTGATGAGCAGTTCTTC	CASSVVSGTGLDEQFF
TRBV12-3/TRBV12-4	NA	many	TRBJ1-5	TGTGCCAGCAGTTTAGGGGGGACCGGCAATCAGCCCCAGCATTTT	CASSLGGTGNQPQHF
TRBV25-1	TRBD1	few	TRBJ2-6	TGTGCCAGCGGAGTGACAGGGGGGAGCTCTGGGGCCAACGTCCTGACTTTC	CASGVTGGSSGANVLTF
TRBV20-1	TRBD2	NA	TRBJ2-7	TGCAGTGCTAGGGAATACACTAGCGGGAGTAGCTACGAGCAGTACTTC	CSAREYTSGSSYEQYF
TRBV6-1	NA	NA	TRBJ1-6	TGTGCCAGCAGTCAGGGGCCTTCTAGCTCCTATAATTCACCCCTCCACTTT	CASSQGPSSSYNSPLHF
TRBV6-1	NA	NA	TRBJ2-3	TGTGCCAGCATCCCTACACAGGGAGCGGATACGCAGTATTTT	CASIPTQGADTQYF
TRBV6-6	NA	few	TRBJ2-7	TGTGCCAGCAGTTACTCTGTGGGGGGATGGTACGAGCAGTACTTC	CASSYSVGGWYEQYF
TRBV20-1	NA	NA	TRBJ2-7	TGCAGTGCGGAAACAGGGAGGCACTACGAGCAGTACTTC	CSAETGRHYEQYF